This TCR beta chain was observed in a study of blood T cell repertoires in COVID-19. Germline-derived CDR1 and CDR2 are ENHRY and SYGVKD. The CDR3 is 16 amino acids. Trimming removed 2 bases at V and 3 bases at J, with 15 bases between. Profiled with immunoSEQ multiplex PCR; TCRdb holds only in-frame clones, not every one. The table includes approximately 300,000 clones, roughly 90% detected once. This chain joins TRBV10-3 and TRBJ2-3, with D possibly being TRBD1 (6 bases). The sequence came from a woman between 45 and 65 years old with active or convalescent COVID-19. Sequencing was done on a sample of peripheral blood. The CDR3 protein is CAISEVGAGRTDTQYF. CDR3 DNA sequence: TGTGCCATCAGTGAGGTGGGGGCTGGTAGGACAGATACGCAGTATTTT.